Reported below is one TCR beta chain. TCRdb called the 5' RACE reads again in MiXCR, with one record for every CDR3 protein. The repertoire holds some 500,000 distinct CDR3 sequences, 13% seen once, with around an eighth in the top ten. Germline trimming cut 2 bases from V and 7 bases from J; bases unmatched to any gene: 2. This CDR3 region has 13 residues. These data come from a study of T cells after yellow fever vaccination. The source was PBMCs, collected on the day of the yellow fever booster vaccination. V is TRBV12-3 or TRBV12-4 and J is TRBJ1-5; 7 bases are a match to TRBD1. The source is a man between 25 and 39 years old who received the YFV17D yellow fever vaccine. The CDR3 here is CASSLRDRQPQHF. DNA of the CDR3: TGTGCCAGCAGTTTAAGGGACAGACAGCCCCAGCATTTT.